Listed below are T cell receptor beta chains from one sample, sequenced in a study of T cell responses to AZD1222 COVID-19 vaccine. This table comes from immunoSEQ multiplex PCR, and its TCRdb copy is limited to in-frame clones, with some not included. This table holds some 170,000 clones, approximately 89% found once. The sequencing used peripheral blood, collected 28 days after the second AZD1222 dose. These receptors came from an adult who received the AZD1222 COVID-19 vaccine. Both conserved end residues are part of each CDR3. D genes are given only for firm matches. Size is omitted from some rows. Given values are once, few, many or a class for expanded clones.

TGTGCCAGCAGCGCCCACAGGGTGGCGTGGACAGATACGCAGTATTTT CASSAHRVAWTDTQYF 16 . TRBJ2-3 TRBV9 .
TGCGCCAGCAGTGAGTCTTGGGGACTAAGGAAGACCCAGTACTTC CASSESWGLRKTQYF 15 . TRBJ2-5 TRBV10-2 TRBD2
TGCGCCAGCAGCTTGGGTAGTAACCATGAGCAGTTCTTC CASSLGSNHEQFF 13 once TRBJ2-1 TRBV5-1 .
TGTGCCAGCAGCCACCTCATGGACAATGAGCAGTTCTTC CASSHLMDNEQFF 13 . TRBJ2-1 TRBV7-8 .
TGTGCCAGCACCGGGGGAGGGGGGCCCGGGGCCTATAACAATGAGCAGTTCTTC CASTGGGGPGAYNNEQFF 18 . TRBJ2-1 TRBV7-9 .
TGTGCCAGCAGTTACTCGGGCCGGGGAGGGCACAATGAGCAGTTCTTC CASSYSGRGGHNEQFF 16 . TRBJ2-1 TRBV6-5 TRBD2
TGTGCCACCAAAAGGTCATATAATTCACCCCTCCACTTT CATKRSYNSPLHF 13 once TRBJ1-6 TRBV24-1 .
TGTGCCAGCAGCTTAGAGTACGACAGGGTTCAGCCCCAGCATTTT CASSLEYDRVQPQHF 15 . TRBJ1-5 TRBV11-1 TRBD1
TGTGCCAGCAGCTGGGACAGGGGAGGCTACGAGCAGTACTTC CASSWDRGGYEQYF 14 . TRBJ2-7 TRBV2 TRBD1
TGTGCCACCCTAGGGACAGGGAGAAAGGGCACTGAAGCTTTCTTT CATLGTGRKGTEAFF 15 once TRBJ1-1 TRBV25-1 TRBD1
TGTGCCAGCAGGCCGTCGGGACTAATCTCTTCTCCGCAGTATTTT CASRPSGLISSPQYF 15 . TRBJ2-3 TRBV27 TRBD2
TGTGCCAGCAGCGTAGCCACCGGCCGGGACAAATATGGCTACACCTTC CASSVATGRDKYGYTF 16 . TRBJ1-2 TRBV9 .
TGTGCCAGCAAACCAGGGCCCCTAGAAAAACTGTTTTTT CASKPGPLEKLFF 13 . TRBJ1-4 TRBV12-3/TRBV12-4 .
TGTGCCAGCAGCTTGGGACAGGGGCGGTGGGGCACTGAAGCTTTCTTT CASSLGQGRWGTEAFF 16 . TRBJ1-1 TRBV7-3 TRBD1
TGTGCCAGCAGCTCTGTGGGGCGGGTGAACACTGAAGCTTTCTTT CASSSVGRVNTEAFF 15 . TRBJ1-1 TRBV11-1 .
TGTGCCAGTAGGACCTTAGGGAACAGGGGGAACACTGAAGCTTTCTTT CASRTLGNRGNTEAFF 16 once TRBJ1-1 TRBV19 TRBD1
TGTGCCAGCAGCTTAGCCGATGGACAAGAAAAACTGTTTTTT CASSLADGQEKLFF 14 . TRBJ1-4 TRBV7-6 .
TGTGCCAGCAGCCTGGGGGGGCGTCAAGTAACAGATACGCAGTATTTT CASSLGGRQVTDTQYF 16 . TRBJ2-3 TRBV7-9 .
TGTGCCAGCAGCCTTACAACTAATGAAAAACTGTTTTTT CASSLTTNEKLFF 13 . TRBJ1-4 TRBV7-2 .
TGTGCCAGCAGGGGACAGGCCGGGGCCAACGTCCTGACTTTC CASRGQAGANVLTF 14 . TRBJ2-6 TRBV6-5 TRBD1
TGTGCCAGCAGCTTAGGACCACAGGGGAACACTGAAGCTTTCTTT CASSLGPQGNTEAFF 15 . TRBJ1-1 TRBV7-6 .
TGCGCCAGCAGCGTGGACAGGGAGAACACCGGGGAGCTGTTTTTT CASSVDRENTGELFF 15 . TRBJ2-2 TRBV5-1 TRBD1
TGCGCCAGCAGCAGAAACGCCGGGACAGGGAACACTGAAGCTTTCTTT CASSRNAGTGNTEAFF 16 . TRBJ1-1 TRBV5-1 TRBD1
TGTGCCAGCAGCGGACGAAGGACAGGACAAACTGAAGCTTTCTTT CASSGRRTGQTEAFF 15 . TRBJ1-1 TRBV9 TRBD1
TGCGCCAGCACCGAAGGAGGTTGGCGGTCGGATGAGCAGTTCTTC CASTEGGWRSDEQFF 15 once TRBJ2-1 TRBV10-2 .